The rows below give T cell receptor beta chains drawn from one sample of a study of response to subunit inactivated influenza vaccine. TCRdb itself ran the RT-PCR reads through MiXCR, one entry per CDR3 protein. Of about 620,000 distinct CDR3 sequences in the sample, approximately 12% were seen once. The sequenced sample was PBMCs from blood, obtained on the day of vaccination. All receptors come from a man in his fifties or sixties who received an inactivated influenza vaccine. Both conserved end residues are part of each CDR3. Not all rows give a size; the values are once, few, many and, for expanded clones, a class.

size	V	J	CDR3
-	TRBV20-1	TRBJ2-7	CSSRTSGTYEQYF
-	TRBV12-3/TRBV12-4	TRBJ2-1	CASSPTSAYNEQFF
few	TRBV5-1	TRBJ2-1	CASSWGTGEYNEQFF
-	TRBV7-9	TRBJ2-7	CASSLGTGPDEQYF
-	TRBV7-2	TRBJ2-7	CASTTSGYEQYF
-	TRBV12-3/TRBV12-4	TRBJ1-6	CASRADRGYNSPLHF
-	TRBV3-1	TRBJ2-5	CASSQLSGGPTAQYF
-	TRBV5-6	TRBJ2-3	CASSFRTAPTDTQYF
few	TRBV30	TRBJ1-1	CAWNTVNTEAFF
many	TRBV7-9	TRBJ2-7	CAARAVSKGVEQYF
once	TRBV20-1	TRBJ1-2	CSVGHPGYTF
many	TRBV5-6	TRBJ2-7	CASSLEEQVDEQYF
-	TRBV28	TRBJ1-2	CASSPLRDSGYGYTF
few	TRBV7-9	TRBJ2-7	CASSLDGDGTGAYEQYF
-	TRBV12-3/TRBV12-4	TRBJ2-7	CASSLEARPWEQYF
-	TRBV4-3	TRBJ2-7	CASGRDRGTYEQYF
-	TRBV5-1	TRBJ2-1	CASSLGLAGGVYNEQFF
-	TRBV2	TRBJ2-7	CASRLATHYEQYF
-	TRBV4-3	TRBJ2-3	CASSQLKKGRVF
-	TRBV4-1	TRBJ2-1	CASSQDVGKFYNEQFF
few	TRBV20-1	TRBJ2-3	CSALTWAERGNTDTQYF
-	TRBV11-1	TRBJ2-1	CASSLGLAGGPKYNEQFF
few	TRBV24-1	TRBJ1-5	CATSESGPPSLPQHF
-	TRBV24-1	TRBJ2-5	CATSVNRQGGETQYF
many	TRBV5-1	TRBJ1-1	CASSEDRLPSWNTEAFF
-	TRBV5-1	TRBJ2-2	CASRPGSRNTGELFF
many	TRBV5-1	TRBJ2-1	CASSLRTGRSSYNEQFF
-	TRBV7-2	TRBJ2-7	CASSLGRGVDYEQYF
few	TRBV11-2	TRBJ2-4	CASSLRAYPDGDLAKNIQYF
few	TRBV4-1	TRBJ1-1	CASSQKTQNTEAFF
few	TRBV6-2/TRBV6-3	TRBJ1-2	CASRGDLPNYGYTF
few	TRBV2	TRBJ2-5	CASSGLQLYF
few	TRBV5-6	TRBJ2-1	CASSLVPRAYNEQFF
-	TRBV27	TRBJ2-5	CASSLLGSQETQYF
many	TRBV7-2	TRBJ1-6	CASSLNPGESPLHF
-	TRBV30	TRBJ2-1	CAWSRFGTGGWNEQFF
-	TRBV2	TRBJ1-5	CASSGERPPQHF
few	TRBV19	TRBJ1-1	CASTRRGVTEAFF
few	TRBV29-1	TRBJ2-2	CSAKTGTSNTGELFF
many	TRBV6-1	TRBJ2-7	CASSDRDAIPYEQYF
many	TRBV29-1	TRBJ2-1	CSAQVGTGTYNEQFF
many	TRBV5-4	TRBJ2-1	CASSDKTRDRGLITYNEQFF
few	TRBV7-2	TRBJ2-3	CASSYLDTDTQYF
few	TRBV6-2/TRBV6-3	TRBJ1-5	CASRPLTGPYQPQHF
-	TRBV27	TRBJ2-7	CASSLSGGGYSYEQYF
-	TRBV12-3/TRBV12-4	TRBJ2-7	CASSTGQGAGNEQYF
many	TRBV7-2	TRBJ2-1	CASSWGHNEQFF
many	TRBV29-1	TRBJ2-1	CSELAGDSYNEQFF
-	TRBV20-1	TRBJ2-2	CSASVQLTGELFF
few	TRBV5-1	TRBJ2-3	CASSPRTGGSDTQYF
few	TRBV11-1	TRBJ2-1	CASSLVAGTMSSYNEQFF
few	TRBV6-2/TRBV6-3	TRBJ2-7	CASSYVLAGGPHEQYF
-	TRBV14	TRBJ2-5	CASSQAEGHYRETQYF